This TCR beta chain originates from a study of blood T cell repertoires in COVID-19. This clone was seen a single time. Assay used: immunoSEQ multiplex PCR; TCRdb lists only in-frame clones, some missing. The sample yields about 150,000 clones, around 90% seen once. CDR3 length: 17 amino acids. With 6 bases clipped from V and 0 bases from J, the junction kept 13 bases outside the gene matches. In germline, CDR1 is SGHVS, CDR2 FNYEAQ. Sequencing was done on a sample of peripheral blood. The sequence was collected from a man between 60 and 75 years old with COVID-19, enrolled during active disease. The chain recombines TRBV7-6 with TRBJ1-1, with 7 bases lining up with TRBD1. The CDR3 coding sequence is TGTGCCAGCAGTCGCAGGCGGGACAGCCCCTTGAACACTGAAGCTTTCTTT. Residues: CASSRRRDSPLNTEAFF.